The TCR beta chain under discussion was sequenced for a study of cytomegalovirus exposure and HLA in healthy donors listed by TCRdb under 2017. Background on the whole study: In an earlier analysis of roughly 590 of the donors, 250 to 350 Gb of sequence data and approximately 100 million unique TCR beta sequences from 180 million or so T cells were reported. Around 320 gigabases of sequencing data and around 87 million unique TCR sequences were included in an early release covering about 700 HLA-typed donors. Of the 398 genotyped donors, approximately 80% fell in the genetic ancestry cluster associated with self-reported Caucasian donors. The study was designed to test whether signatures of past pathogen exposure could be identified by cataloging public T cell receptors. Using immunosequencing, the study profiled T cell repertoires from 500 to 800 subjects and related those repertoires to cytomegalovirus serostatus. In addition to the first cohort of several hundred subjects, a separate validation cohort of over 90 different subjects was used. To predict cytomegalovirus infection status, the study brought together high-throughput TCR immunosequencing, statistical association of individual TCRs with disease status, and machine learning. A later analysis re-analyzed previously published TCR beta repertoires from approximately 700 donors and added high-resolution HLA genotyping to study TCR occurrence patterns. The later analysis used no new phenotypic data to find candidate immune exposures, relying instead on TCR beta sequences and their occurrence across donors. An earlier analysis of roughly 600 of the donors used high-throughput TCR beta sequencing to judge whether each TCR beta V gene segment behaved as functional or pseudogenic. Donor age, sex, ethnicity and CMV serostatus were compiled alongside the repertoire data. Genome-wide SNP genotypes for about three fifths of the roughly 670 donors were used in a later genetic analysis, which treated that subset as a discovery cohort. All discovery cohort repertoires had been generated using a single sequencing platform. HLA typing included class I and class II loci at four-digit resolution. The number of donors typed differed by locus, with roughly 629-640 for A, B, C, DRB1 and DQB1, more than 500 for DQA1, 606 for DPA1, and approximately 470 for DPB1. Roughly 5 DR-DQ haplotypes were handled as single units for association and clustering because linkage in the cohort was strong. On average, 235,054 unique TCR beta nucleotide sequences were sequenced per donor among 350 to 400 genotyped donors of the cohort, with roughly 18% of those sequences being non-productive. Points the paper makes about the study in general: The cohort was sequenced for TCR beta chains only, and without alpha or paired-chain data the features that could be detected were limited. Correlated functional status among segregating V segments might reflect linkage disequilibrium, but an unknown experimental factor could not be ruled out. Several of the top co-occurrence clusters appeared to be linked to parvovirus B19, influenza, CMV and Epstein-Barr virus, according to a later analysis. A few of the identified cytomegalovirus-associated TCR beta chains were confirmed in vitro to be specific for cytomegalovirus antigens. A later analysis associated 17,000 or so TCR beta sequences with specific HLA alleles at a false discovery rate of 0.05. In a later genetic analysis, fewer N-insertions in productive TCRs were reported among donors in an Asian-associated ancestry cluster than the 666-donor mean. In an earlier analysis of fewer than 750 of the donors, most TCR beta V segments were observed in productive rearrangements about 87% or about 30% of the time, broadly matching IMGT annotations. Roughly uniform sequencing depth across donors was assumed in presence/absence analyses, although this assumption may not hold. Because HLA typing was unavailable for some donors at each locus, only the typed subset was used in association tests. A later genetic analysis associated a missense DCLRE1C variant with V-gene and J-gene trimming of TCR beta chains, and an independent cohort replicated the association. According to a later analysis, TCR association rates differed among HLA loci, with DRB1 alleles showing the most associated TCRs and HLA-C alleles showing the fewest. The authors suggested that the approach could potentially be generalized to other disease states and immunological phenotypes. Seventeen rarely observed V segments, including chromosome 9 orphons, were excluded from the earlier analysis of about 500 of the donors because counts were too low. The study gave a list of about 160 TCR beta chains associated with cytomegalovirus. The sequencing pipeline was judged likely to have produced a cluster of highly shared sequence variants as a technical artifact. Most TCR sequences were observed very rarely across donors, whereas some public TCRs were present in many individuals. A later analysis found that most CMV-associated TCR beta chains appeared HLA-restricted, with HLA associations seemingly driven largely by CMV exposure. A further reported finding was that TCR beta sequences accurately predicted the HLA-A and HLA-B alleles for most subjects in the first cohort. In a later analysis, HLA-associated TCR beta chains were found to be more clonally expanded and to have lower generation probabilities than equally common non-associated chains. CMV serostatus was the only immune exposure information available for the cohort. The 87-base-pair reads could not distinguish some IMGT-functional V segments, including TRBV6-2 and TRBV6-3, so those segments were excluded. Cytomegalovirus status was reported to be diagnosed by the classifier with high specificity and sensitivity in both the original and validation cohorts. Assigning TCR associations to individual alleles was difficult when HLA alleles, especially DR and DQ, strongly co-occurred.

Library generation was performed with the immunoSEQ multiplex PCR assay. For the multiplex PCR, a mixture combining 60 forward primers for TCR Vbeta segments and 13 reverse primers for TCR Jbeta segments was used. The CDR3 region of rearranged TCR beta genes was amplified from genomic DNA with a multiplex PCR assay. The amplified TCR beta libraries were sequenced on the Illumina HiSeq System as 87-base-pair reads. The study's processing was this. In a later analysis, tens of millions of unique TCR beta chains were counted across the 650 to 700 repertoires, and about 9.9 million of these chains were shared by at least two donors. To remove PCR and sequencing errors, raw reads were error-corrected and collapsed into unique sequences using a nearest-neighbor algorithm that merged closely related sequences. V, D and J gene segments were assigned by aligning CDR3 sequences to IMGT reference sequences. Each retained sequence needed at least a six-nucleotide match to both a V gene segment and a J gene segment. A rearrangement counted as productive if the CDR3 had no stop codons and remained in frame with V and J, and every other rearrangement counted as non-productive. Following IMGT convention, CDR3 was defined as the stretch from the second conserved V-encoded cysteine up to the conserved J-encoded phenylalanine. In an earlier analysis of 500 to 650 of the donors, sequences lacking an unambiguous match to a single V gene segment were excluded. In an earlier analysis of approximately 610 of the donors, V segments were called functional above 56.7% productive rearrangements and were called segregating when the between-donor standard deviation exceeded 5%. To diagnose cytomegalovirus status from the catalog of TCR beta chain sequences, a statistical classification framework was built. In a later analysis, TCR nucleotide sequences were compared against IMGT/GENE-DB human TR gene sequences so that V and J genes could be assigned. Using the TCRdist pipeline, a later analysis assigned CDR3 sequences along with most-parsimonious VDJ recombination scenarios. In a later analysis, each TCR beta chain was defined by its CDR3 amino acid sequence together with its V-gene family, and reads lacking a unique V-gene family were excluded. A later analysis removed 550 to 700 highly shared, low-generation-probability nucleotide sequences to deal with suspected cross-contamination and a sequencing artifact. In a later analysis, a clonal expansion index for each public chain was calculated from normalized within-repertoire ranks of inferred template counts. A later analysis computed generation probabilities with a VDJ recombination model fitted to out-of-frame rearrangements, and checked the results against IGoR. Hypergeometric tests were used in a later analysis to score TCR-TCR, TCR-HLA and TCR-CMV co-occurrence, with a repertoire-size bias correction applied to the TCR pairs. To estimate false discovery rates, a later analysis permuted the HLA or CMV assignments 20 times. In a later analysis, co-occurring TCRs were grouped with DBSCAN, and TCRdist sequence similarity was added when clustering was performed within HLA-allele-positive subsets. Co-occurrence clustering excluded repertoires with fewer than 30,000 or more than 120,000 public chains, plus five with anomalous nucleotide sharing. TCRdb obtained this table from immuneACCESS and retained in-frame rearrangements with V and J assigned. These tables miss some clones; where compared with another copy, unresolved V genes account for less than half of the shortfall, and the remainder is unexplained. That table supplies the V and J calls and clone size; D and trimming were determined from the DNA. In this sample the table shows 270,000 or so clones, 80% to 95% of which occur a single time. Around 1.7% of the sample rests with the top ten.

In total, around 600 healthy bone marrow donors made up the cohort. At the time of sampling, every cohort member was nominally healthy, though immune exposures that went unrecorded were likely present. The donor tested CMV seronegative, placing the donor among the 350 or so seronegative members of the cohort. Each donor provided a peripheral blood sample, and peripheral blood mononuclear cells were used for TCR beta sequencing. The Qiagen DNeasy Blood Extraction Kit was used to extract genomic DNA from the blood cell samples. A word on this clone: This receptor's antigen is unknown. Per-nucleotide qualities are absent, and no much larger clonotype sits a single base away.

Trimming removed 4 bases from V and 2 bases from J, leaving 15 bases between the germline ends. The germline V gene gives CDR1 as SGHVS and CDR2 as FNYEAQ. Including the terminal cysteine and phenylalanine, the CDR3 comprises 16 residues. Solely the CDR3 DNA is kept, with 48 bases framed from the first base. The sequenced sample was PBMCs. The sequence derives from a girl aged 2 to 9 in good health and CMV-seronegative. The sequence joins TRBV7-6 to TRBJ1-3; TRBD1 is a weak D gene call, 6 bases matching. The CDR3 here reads CASSSKAAGAGNTIYF. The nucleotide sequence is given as TGTGCCAGCAGCTCCAAGGCAGCAGGGGCTGGAAACACCATATATTTT. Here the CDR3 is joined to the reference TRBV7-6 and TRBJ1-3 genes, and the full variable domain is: GAGVSQSPRYKVTKRGQDVALRCDPISGHVSLYWYRQALGQGPEFLTYFNYEAQQDKSGLPNDRFSAERPEGSISTLTIQRTEQRDSAMYRCASSSKAAGAGNTIYFGEGSWLTVV.